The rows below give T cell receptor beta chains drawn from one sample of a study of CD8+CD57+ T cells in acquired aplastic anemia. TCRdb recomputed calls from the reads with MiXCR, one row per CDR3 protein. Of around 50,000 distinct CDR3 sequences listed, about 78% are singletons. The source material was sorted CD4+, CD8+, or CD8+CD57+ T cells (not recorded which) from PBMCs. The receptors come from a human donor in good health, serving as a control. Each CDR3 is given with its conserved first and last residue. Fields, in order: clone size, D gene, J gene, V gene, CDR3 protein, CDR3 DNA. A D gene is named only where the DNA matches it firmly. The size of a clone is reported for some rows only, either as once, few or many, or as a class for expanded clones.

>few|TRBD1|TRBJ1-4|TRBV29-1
CSVNGTGVNEKLFF
TGCAGCGTTAATGGGACAGGGGTAAATGAAAAACTGTTTTTT
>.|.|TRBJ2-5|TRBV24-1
CATSDVPGAGLKTQYF
TGTGCCACCAGTGACGTACCGGGGGCAGGACTTAAGACCCAGTACTTC
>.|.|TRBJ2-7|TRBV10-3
CAIRETDTSYEQYF
TGTGCCATCAGGGAGACCGACACGTCCTACGAGCAGTACTTC
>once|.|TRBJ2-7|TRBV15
CATSTGTGYEQYF
TGTGCCACCAGCACAGGAACAGGATACGAGCAGTACTTC
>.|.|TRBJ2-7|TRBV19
CASSILPSSSYEQYF
TGTGCCAGTAGTATTCTTCCTTCGAGCTCCTACGAGCAGTACTTC
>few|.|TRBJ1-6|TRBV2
CASSQGHRVNSPLHF
TGTGCCAGCAGCCAAGGGCACAGAGTTAATTCACCCCTCCACTTT
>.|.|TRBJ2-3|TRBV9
CASSRGRGTSTDTQYF
TGTGCCAGCAGCAGGGGTAGGGGAACTAGCACAGATACGCAGTATTTT
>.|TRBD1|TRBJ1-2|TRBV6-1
CASSITGGGGYTF
TGTGCCAGCAGCATAACAGGGGGGGGCGGCTACACCTTC
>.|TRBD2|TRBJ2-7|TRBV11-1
CASSARTSGDTYEQYF
TGTGCCAGCAGCGCCCGAACTAGCGGCGATACTTACGAGCAGTACTTC
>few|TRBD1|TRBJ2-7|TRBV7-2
CASSSDRTYEQYF
TGTGCCAGCAGTTCGGACAGGACCTACGAGCAGTACTTC
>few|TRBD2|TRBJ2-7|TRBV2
CAGGYGGTGMGEQYF
TGTGCCGGGGGATACGGGGGGACCGGGATGGGCGAGCAGTACTTC
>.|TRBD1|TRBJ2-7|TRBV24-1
CASSLARGQSPYEQYF
TGTGCCAGCAGCTTGGCCCGGGGACAGAGCCCCTACGAGCAGTACTTC
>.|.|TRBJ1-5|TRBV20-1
CSARDISGNQPQHF
TGCAGTGCTAGAGATATTTCGGGGAATCAGCCCCAGCATTTT
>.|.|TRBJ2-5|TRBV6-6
CASSRPEETQYF
TGTGCCAGCAGCCGCCCCGAAGAGACCCAGTACTTC
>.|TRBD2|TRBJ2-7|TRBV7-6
CASSPSGSVEQYF
TGTGCCAGCAGCCCTAGCGGGAGCGTCGAGCAGTACTTC
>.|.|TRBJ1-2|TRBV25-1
CASSGSIQSDYGYTF
TGTGCCAGCAGTGGCTCCATCCAGTCGGACTATGGCTACACCTTC
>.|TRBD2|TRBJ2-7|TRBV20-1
CSAHEGPAGEAYEQYF
TGCAGTGCCCATGAGGGGCCAGCGGGAGAGGCGTACGAGCAGTACTTC
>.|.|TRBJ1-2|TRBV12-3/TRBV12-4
CASSFIGGRWGYTF
TGTGCCAGCAGTTTTATAGGAGGGAGGTGGGGCTACACCTTC
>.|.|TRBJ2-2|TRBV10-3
CAISRGAANTGELLF
TGTGCCATCAGTCGGGGGGCTGCGAACACCGGGGAGCTGCTTTTT